What follows is one T cell receptor beta chain and its context. Described time point: persistent/refractory GD, antithyroid drugs over 5 years with positive TRAb. RNA extracted from PBMCs served as the sequencing template. HTBI primers from iRepertoire and Arm-PCR of CDR3 regions yielded the TCR beta libraries. TCRdb itself ran the multiplex PCR reads through MiXCR, one entry per CDR3 protein. The table records roughly 400,000 distinct CDR3 sequences, 21% of them present only once. The data were obtained in a study of regulatory T cells in long-lasting Graves disease. Whole-study context: Positivity for TSH receptor antibodies plus over 5 years of antithyroid drugs meant persistent Graves' disease.

Trimming took off 4 bases at V and 3 bases at J, with 16 bases between the two ends. Germline V CDR1 and CDR2: MNHNS, SASEGT. The CDR3 is 15 amino acids. The sequence derives from a female donor with Graves disease. The material sequenced was peripheral blood mononuclear cells (PBMCs), taken when the disease was refractory, from a patient treated with antithyroid drugs. The chain uses TRBV6-1 and TRBJ2-7, with D tentatively TRBD2 (6 bases). This chain's CDR3 is CASSVLGLKVYEQYF. The DNA of the CDR3 is TGTGCCAGCAGTGTCTTGGGACTCAAAGTCTACGAGCAGTACTTC.